The source of this TCR beta chain is a study of shared clonotypes between healthy human individuals. An even split of each subset's genomic DNA across several immunoSEQ plates was performed. The repertoire was sequenced with immunoSEQ multiplex PCR; TCRdb's copy has only in-frame clones and lacks some. The data contain around 2.1 million clones, 90% to 97% of them seen just once; the ten biggest clones take up around 0.13%. This clone was counted once. The CDR3 has 14 amino acids. V lost 6 bases, J lost 3 bases, and 10 bases stayed unmatched. The germline CDR1 and CDR2 sequences are SQVTM and ANQGSEA.

This TCR was sampled from a man between 18 and 35 years old in good health. The rearrangement links TRBV29-1 to TRBJ2-5; the match to TRBD2 covers 7 bases. The sequenced sample consisted of naive CD4+ T cells sorted from blood. Subset defined: CD45RA+ positively selected. The CDR3 reads CSVAPGTTKETQYF. Written as DNA, the CDR3 is TGCAGCGTCGCTCCCGGGACTACCAAAGAGACCCAGTACTTC.